This T cell receptor (beta chain) was recovered during a study of read filtering for tumor transcriptome and immune sequencing (dated by TCRdb to the early 2020s). The study in broad terms: The cohort had approximately 16 male and 14 female patients with a mean age of around 70 years, ranging from roughly 47 to 85. By revised international staging, eight or nine patients were R-ISS I, around 15 were R-ISS II and over five were R-ISS III. Whole-transcriptome libraries were prepared with the TruSeq RNA Access Library Prep Kit after DNase treatment. TCR-region mapped reads per sample ranged from about 4 to 11 million with IR-seq versus only about 85 to 1,300 with RNA-seq. Using the same bone marrow samples, the study ran both targeted immune repertoire sequencing and bulk whole-transcriptome sequencing and then compared the TCR repertoires from each method. As a main aim, a read-filtering strategy for immune repertoire data was addressed, with the specific question being whether clonotypes supported by a single read should be removed. Beyond this particular receptor, the publication reports: Single-read clonotypes made up around 82% of clonotypes but 3% to 4% of total reads in IR-seq, and around 73% of clonotypes and approximately 48% of reads in RNA-seq. The sorted CD138-negative fraction was a mixed bone marrow immune population, not purified T cells. Clonotypes were captured by IR-seq at much higher depth and more reliably than by RNA-seq, and smaller IR-seq throughput was sufficient for identification of most shared clonotypes. The correlation between IR-seq and RNA-seq shared clonotype proportions rose when single-read clonotypes were removed.

Each patient had bone marrow sampled at the time of active disease. Bone marrow mononuclear cells were isolated by Ficoll-Hypaque density gradient centrifugation. Myeloma plasma cells were removed and CD138-negative cells were collected by negative selection after labeling with CD138 magnetic microbeads on a MACS separator. The purity of the isolated cells was checked by flow cytometry with CD138 antibodies on an Attune NxT. TRIzol reagent was used to extract total RNA, which was then quantified with a NanoDrop spectrophotometer. For each patient, paired RNA-seq and IR-seq were run on the CD138-negative bone marrow sample from that patient. The Immunoverse kit was used to build TCR libraries from 400 ng RNA, with molecular barcoded adaptors covering alpha/delta and beta/gamma chains. TCR library preparation was performed with the same RNA that was used for transcriptome sequencing. TCR libraries were sequenced on an Illumina HiSeq 4000 with 2 x 150 cycles. The original pipeline was this. TCR reads were aligned to human V, D, J and C references and assembled into CDR3 clonotypes with MiXCR, including quality filtering and error correction. The tcR package in R was used to analyze clonotype counts and gene usage diversity. For inspection of raw mapping reads, RNA-seq reads were mapped by STAR aligner version 2.5.3a onto GRCh37 of the human genome. To test how sequencing depth affects detected clonotypes, IR-seq fastq files were randomly downsampled with Seqtk 1.3. TCRdb itself trimmed the public reads at Q25 with fastp, ran MiXCR and retained productive beta chains. Every distinct CDR3 protein forms one entry, paired with its most common genes and DNA. The V and J calls follow TCRdb's processing rather than the paper's. The sample data list about 48,000 distinct CDR3 sequences, and around 20% of these were observed just once. The ten largest clones represent 15% of the sample.

V sheds 6 bases and J sheds 5 bases, leaving 11 bases between their ends. Taken from cysteine to phenylalanine, the CDR3 has 11 residues. Left in the record is the CDR3 DNA by itself, 33 bases read in frame from the first base. Per the germline V gene, SQVTM is the CDR1 and ANQGSEA is the CDR2. This clonotype was found many times. Its antigen target is currently unknown. Base-call qualities are not available, and no considerably larger clone is one nucleotide away. The material sequenced was a population of CD138-negative cells sorted from bone marrow. Taken with the paper, the label for cell subset or site translates to: bone marrow mononuclear cells depleted of CD138+ plasma/myeloma cells by negative magnetic selection. The sequence joins TRBV29-1 to TRBJ2-7, and the D gene may be TRBD2, 5 bases matching. The receptor comes from a donor aged 40 or over with multiple myeloma. The DNA sequence is as follows: TGCAGCGTCCGGGGTGGTGACGAGCAGTACTTC. This encodes CSVRGGDEQYF.